The clone carrying this T cell receptor beta chain appeared many times. This specimen comes from a study of neurological immune-mediated disorders. The CDR3 sequence is 15 residues long. V was pared by 6 bases and J by 6 bases, with 20 bases between. One entry per CDR3 protein, called by TCRdb with MiXCR from the 5' RACE reads. The sample lists roughly 3,900 distinct CDR3 sequences, 32% occurring once. The sample consisted of CD8+ T cells from blood. The chain is built from TRBV12-3 or TRBV12-4 and TRBJ1-2; D might be TRBD1 (6 bases). The TCR sequence derives from a man aged 50-60 years with HTLV-1-associated myelopathy (HAM/TSP). CDR3 nucleotide sequence: TGTGCCAGCAGCCCAATGGGGGGGGGGGCTGATGGCTACACCTTC. Translation: CASSPMGGGADGYTF.